This T cell receptor beta chain was recovered during a study of blood T cell repertoires in COVID-19. TCRdb's copy holds only in-frame clones and misses some; the assay was immunoSEQ multiplex PCR. The sample gives about 200,000 clones, about 84% of which show up once; 5.6% is in the top ten. Study members were between 18 and 89 years old and lived in 25 or so US regions. CDR3 size: 12 residues. V was cut by 4 bases and J by 4 bases, with 7 bases left in between. Germline-derived CDR1 and CDR2 are SQVTM and ANQGSEA. This clone was seen once. The chain links TRBV29-1 to TRBJ1-4, with no clear D. This TCR was sampled from a man aged 35 to 55 with acute COVID-19. The material sequenced was PBMCs or T cells enriched from blood (not recorded which). CDR3 sequence (DNA): TGCAGCGTTGCACAGAGTAATGAAAAACTGTTTTTT. The encoded protein is CSVAQSNEKLFF.